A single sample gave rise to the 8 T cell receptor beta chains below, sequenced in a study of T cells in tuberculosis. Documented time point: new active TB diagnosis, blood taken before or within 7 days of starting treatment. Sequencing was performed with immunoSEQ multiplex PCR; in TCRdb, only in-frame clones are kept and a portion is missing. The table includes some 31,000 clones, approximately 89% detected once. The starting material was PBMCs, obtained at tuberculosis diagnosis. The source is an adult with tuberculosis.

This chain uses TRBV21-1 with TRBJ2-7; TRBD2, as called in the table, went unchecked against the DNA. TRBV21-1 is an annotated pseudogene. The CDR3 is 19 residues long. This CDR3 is CASSKGRPQVAGDPYEQYV. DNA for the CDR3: TGTGCCAGCAGCAAAGGCCGGCCCCAGGTAGCGGGGGACCCCTACGAGCAGTACGTC.

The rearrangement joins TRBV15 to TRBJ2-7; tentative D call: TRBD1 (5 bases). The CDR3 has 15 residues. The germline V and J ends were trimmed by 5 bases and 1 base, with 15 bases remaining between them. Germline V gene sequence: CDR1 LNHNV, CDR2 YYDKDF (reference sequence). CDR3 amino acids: CATSPGGAVSYEQYV. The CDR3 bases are TGTGCCACCAGCCCCGGTGGGGCGGTTTCCTACGAGCAGTACGTC.

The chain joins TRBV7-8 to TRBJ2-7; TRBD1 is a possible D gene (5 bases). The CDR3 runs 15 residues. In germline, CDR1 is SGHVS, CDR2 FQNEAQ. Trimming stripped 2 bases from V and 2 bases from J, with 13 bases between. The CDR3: CASSLRIRGTYEQYF. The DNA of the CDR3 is TGTGCCAGCAGCTTACGAATAAGGGGTACCTACGAGCAGTACTTC. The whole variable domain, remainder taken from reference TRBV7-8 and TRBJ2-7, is GAGVSQSPRYKVAKRGQDVALRCDPISGHVSLFWYQQALGQGPEFLTYFQNEAQLDKSGLPSDRFFAERPEGSVSTLKIQRTQQEDSAVYLCASSLRIRGTYEQYFGPGTRLTVT.

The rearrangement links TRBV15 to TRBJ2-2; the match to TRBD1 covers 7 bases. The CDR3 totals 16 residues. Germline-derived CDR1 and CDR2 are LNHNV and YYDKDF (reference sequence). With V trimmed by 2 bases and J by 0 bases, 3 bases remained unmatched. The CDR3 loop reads CATSRRDSPNTGELFF. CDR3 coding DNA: TGTGCCACCAGCAGAAGGGACAGCCCGAACACCGGGGAGCTGTTTTTT.

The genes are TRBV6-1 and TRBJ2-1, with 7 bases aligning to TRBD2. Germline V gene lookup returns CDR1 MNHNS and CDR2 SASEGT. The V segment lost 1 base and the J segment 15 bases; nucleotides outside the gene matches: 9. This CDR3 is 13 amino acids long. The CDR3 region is CASSEDWGGEMFF. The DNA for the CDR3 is TGTGCCAGCAGTGAAGATTGGGGGGGGGAGATGTTCTTC.

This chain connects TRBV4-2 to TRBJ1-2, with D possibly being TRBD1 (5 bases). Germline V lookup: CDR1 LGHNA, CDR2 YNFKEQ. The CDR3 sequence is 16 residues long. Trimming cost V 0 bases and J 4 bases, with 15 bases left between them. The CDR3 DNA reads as TGTGCCAGCAGCCAAGATTTGGCAGGGTTTCTCTATGGCTACACCTTC. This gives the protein CASSQDLAGFLYGYTF.

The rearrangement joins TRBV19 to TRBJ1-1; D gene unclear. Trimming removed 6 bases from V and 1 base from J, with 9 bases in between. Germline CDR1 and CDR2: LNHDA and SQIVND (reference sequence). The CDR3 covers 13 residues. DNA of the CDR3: TGTGCCAGTAGATGGGGAGAGAACACTGAAGCTTTCTTT. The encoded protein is CASRWGENTEAFF. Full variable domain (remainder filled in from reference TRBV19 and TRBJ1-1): DGGITQSPKYLFRKEGQNVTLSCEQNLNHDAMYWYRQDPGQGLRLIYYSQIVNDFQKGDIAEGYSVSREKKESFPLTVTSAQKNPTAFYLCASRWGENTEAFFGQGTRLTVV.

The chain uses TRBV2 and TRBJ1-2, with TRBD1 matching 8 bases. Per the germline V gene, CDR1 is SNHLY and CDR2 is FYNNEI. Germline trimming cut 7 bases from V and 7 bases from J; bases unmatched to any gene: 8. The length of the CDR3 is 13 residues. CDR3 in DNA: TGTGCCAGCAAGGACAGGGATCTTTCTGGCTACACCTTC. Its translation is CASKDRDLSGYTF.